The sequence of this T cell receptor beta chain was determined in a study of shared clonotypes between healthy human individuals. Whole-study findings and limits: Some clonotypes were shared by all four sorted-subset donors, while others were not shared. The non-shared ones had lower generation probabilities than the shared ones.

The split of CD4+ cells yielded CD45RA+ naive and CD45RA-negative memory subsets. This clone occurred once. Its antigen is undetermined. This CDR3 has 14 amino acids. V lost 6 bases and J 4 bases, leaving 16 bases between the germline ends. CDR1 and CDR2 (germline): MDHEN, SYDVKM. Only in-frame clones appear in the TCRdb table, and some are missing; sequencing was by immunoSEQ multiplex PCR. The data hold under 2,500,000 clones, with nearly 97% observed a single time. This TCR derives from a man between 18 and 35 years old in good health. The chain uses TRBV28 and TRBJ2-7; possible D gene TRBD1, 6 bases. Sequencing used naive CD4+ T cells sorted from blood. Regarding subset: CD45RA+ positively selected. The CDR3 sequence: CASRFSGTRYEQYF. The CDR3, as DNA: TGTGCCAGCAGATTTTCCGGGACAAGATACGAGCAGTACTTC. The variable domain in full, with the rest retrieved from reference TRBV28 and TRBJ2-7, is DVKVTQSSRYLVKRTGEKVFLECVQDMDHENMFWYRQDPGLGLRLIYFSYDVKMKEKGDIPEGYSVSREKKERFSLILESASTNQTSMYLCASRFSGTRYEQYFGPGTRLTVT.